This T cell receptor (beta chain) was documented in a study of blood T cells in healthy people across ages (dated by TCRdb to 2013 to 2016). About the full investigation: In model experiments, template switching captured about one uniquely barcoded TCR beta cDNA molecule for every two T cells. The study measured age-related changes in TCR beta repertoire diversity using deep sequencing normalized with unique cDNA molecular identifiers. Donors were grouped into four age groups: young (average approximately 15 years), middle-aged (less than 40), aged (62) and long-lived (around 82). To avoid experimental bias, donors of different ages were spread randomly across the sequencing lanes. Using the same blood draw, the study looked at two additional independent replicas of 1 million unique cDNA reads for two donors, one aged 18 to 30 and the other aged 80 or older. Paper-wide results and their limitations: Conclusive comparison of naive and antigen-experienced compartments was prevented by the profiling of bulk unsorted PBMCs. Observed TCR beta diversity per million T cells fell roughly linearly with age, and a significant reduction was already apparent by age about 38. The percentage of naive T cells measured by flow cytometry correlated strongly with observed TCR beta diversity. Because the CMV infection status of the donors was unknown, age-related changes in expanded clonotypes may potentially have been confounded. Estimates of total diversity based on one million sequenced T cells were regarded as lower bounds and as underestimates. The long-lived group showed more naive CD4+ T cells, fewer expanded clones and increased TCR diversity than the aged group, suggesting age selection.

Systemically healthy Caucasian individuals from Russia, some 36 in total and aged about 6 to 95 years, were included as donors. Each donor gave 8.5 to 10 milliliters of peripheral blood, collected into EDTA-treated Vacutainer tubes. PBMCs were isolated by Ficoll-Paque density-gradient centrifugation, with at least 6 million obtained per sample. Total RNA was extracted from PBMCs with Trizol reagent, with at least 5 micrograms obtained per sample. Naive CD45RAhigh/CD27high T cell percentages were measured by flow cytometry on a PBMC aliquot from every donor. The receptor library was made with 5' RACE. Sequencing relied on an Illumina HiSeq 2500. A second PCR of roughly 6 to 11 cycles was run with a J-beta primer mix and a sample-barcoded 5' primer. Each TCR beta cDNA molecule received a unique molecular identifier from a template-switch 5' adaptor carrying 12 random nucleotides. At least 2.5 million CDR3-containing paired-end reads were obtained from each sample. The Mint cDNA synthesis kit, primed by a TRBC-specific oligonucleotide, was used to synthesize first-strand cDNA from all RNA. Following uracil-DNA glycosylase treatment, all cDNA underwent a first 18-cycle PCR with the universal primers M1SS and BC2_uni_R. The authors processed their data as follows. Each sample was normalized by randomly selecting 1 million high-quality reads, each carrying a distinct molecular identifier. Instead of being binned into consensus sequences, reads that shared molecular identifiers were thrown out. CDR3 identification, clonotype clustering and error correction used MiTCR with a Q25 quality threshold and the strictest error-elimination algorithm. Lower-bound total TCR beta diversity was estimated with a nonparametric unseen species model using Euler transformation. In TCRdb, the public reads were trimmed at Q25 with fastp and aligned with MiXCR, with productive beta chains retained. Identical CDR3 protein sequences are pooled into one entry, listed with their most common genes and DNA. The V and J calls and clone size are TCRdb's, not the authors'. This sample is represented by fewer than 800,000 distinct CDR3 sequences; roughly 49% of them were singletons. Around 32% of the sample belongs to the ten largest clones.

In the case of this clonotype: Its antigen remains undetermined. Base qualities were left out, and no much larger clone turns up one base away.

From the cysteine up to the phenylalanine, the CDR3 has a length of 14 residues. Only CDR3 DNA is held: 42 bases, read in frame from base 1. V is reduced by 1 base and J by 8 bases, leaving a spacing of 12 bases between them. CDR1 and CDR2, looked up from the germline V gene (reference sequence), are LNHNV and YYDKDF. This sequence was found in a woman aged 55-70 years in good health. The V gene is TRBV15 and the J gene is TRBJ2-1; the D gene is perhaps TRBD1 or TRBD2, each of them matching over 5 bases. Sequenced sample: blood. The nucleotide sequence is TGTGCCACCAGCAGAGGTCTGGGGGATGATGAGCAGTTCTTC. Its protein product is CATSRGLGDDEQFF.